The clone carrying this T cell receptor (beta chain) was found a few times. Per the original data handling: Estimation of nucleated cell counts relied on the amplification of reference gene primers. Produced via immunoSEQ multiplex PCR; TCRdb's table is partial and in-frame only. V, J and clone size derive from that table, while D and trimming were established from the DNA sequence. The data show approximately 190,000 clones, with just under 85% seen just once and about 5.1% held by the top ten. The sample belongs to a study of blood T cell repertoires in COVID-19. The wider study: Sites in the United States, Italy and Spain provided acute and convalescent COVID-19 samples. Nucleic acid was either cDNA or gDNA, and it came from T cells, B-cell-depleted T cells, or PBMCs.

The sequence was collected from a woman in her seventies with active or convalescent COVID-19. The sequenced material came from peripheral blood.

The CDR3 nucleotides are TGTGCCAGCAGCAAGTTCCGGCGACAGGGCGGCACTGAAGCTTTCTTT. This gives the protein CASSKFRRQGGTEAFF. The chain is built from TRBV7-3 and TRBJ1-1; 7 nucleotides agree with TRBD1. J lost 4 bases, V lost 5 bases, and 13 bases had no gene match. Germline V CDR1 and CDR2: SGHTA, FQGTGA. This CDR3 spans 16 amino acids.